Sequencing of this TCR beta chain was carried out in a study of blood T cell repertoires in COVID-19. The CDR3 totals 15 residues. Looked up from germline, CDR1 is MNHEY and CDR2 is SMNVEV (reference sequence). The V and J ends lost 4 bases and 6 bases, in that order; junction bases with no gene match: 8. Original analysis: Reference gene primers were amplified, and this amplification served to estimate nucleated cell counts. TCRdb keeps only in-frame clones here, not all; method: immunoSEQ multiplex PCR. The V and J calls and the clone size are those of that table, but D and trimming were determined from the DNA. The sample records around 190,000 clones, about four fifths being singletons.

The chain couples TRBV27 to TRBJ2-7; 11 nucleotides agree with TRBD2. Sample: peripheral blood. The receptor was derived from a middle-aged woman with COVID-19, enrolled during active disease. The CDR3 protein is CASSSIAGGPGEQYF. The CDR3 nucleotides read TGTGCCAGCAGTTCGATAGCGGGAGGGCCCGGCGAGCAGTACTTC.